The text below deals with one T cell receptor beta chain. The antigen it recognizes is unknown. The input lacks base qualities; no much larger clone sits a single base away. Per the germline V gene (reference sequence), SEHNR is the CDR1 and FQNEAQ is the CDR2. Counted from cysteine to phenylalanine, this CDR3 has 15 amino acids. Here the CDR3 DNA is all that survives: 45 bases in frame from base 1. V has 5 bases trimmed and J has 0 bases trimmed; junction bases matching no gene number 4. During the collection period, no infections or other immune events were recorded for the healthy donors. To calibrate time-dependent variance in a beta-binomial model of T-cell clone differential abundance, blood repertoires from healthy donors were used as a training cohort. The training cohort comprised about ten healthy donors, 3 female and 7 male. The donors were between roughly 29 and 65 years old, with an average age of approximately 45 years. Whole blood was collected from each healthy donor at three time points spaced 2 to 3 weeks apart and obtained from a commercial supplier. Genomic DNA was extracted from unsorted whole blood for immunosequencing.

This sample stems from a study of identifying expanded T cells in peripheral blood (dated by TCRdb to between 2018 and 2021). Concerning the study at large: Separate aliquots of the same genomic DNA pool were sequenced to produce technical replicates, and four replicates were compared in pairs.

Findings and caveats that apply to the study as a whole: The authors expected that biological variance in healthy repertoires might rise further over much longer intervals, such as months to years. Across all healthy-donor time intervals, the beta-binomial model significantly lowered both the number of clones called differentially abundant and the false-positive rate. Around 1.3 differentially abundant clones were flagged by the binomial model between technical replicates, whereas about 16 and 20 were flagged over roughly two weeks and four weeks, respectively. Across all healthy donors, variance in clone template counts between roughly 2-week samples was found to increase significantly with total template count.

The immunoSEQ Assay, which relies on bias-controlled multiplex PCR amplification of genomic DNA, was used to profile TCRbeta CDR3 regions. Processing in the source paper ran as follows. To quantify the absolute abundance of each unique TCRbeta CDR3 region, the sequences were collapsed and filtered. Differential abundance was tested with two models: a binomial (Fisher-equivalent) model and a beta-binomial model that adds time-dependent variance fitted from healthy donors. Clones with fewer than 5 combined templates were removed, and a clone was called differentially abundant if the clone's Benjamini-Hochberg FDR was below 0.01. The form v = (b*log(k)+a)^2 was used to model beta-binomial variance as a function of total template count across the two samples. Here the immuneACCESS table is served through TCRdb, limited to in-frame sequences with V and J called. Missing clones are a known gap in these copies; in checked studies unresolved V genes cover under half, and the rest lacks a known reason. V and J calls and clone size are as listed in that table; D and trimming were resolved from the DNA. Within this sample are roughly 82,000 clones, with approximately 85% of them counted one time only. 15% to 20% of the sample lies in the top ten.

Recombination joined TRBV7-9 with TRBJ1-3; TRBD1 lines up with 7 middle nucleotides. The sample consisted of blood. This receptor was taken from a person aged 18 to 70 in good health. The CDR3 amino acid sequence is: CASSPGQTSGNTIYF. The nucleotide sequence is TGTGCCAGCAGCCCGGGACAGACCTCTGGAAACACCATATATTTT.